What follows is one T cell receptor beta chain and its context. The antigen remains unidentified. This sample was taken from a study of cytomegalovirus exposure and HLA in healthy donors. Whole-study findings and limits: In most subjects, TCR beta sequences reportedly gave accurate predictions of HLA-A and HLA-B alleles. A later look showed TCR association rates differing by HLA locus, highest for DRB1 and lowest for HLA-C. Donors were assumed by presence/absence analyses to have roughly uniform sequencing depth.

60 Vbeta and 13 Jbeta primers were used in PCR. The data were produced by immunoSEQ multiplex PCR, yet TCRdb's version contains in-frame clones alone and is incomplete. Among 150,000 to 200,000 clones listed, around 76% were seen once. The TCR originated in a man aged 35 to 55 in good health and CMV-seropositive. The material sequenced was PBMCs.

The CDR3 DNA is TGTGCCAGCAGTCCCCTAAGGACAGGGAAAGGGCAGCCCCAGCATTTT. Translating gives CASSPLRTGKGQPQHF. This chain connects TRBV28 to TRBJ1-5, with 8 bases lining up with TRBD1. The length of the CDR3 is 16 residues. The germline V gene has CDR1 MDHEN and CDR2 SYDVKM. V was pared by 5 bases and J by 7 bases, with 13 bases of the junction left unmatched. Full variable domain (missing parts from reference TRBV28 and TRBJ1-5): DVKVTQSSRYLVKRTGEKVFLECVQDMDHENMFWYRQDPGLGLRLIYFSYDVKMKEKGDIPEGYSVSREKKERFSLILESASTNQTSMYLCASSPLRTGKGQPQHFGDGTRLSIL.